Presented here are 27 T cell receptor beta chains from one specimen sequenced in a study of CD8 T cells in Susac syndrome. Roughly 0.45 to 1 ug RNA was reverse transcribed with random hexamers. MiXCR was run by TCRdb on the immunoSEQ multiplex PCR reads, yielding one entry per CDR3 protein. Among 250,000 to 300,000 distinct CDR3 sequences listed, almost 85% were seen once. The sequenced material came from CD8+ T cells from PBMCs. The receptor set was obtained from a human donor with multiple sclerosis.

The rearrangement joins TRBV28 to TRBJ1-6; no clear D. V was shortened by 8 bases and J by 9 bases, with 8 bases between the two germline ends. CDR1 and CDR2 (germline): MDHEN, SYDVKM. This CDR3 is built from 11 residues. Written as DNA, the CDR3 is TGTGCCAGCGGGGTTTTTTCACCCCTCCACTTT. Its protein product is CASGVFSPLHF.

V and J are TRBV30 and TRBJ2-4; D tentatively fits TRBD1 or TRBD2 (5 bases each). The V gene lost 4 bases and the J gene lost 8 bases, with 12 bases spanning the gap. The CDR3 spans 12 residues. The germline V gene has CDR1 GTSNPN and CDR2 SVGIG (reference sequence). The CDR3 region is CAWMYGADIQYF. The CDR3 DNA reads TGTGCCTGGATGTACGGGGCCGACATTCAGTACTTC.

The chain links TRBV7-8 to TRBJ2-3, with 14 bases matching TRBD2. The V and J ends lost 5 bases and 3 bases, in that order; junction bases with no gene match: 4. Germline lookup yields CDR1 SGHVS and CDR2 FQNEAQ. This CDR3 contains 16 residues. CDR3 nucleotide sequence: TGTGCCAGCAGCCCAAGGACTAGCGGGAGGACAGATACGCAGTATTTT. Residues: CASSPRTSGRTDTQYF.

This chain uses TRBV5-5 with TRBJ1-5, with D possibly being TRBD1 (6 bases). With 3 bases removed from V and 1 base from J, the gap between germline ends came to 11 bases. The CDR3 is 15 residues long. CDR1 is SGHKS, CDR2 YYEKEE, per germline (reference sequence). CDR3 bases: TGTGCCAGCAGCTGGGACACTGCCAGCAATCAGCCCCAGCATTTT. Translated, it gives CASSWDTASNQPQHF.

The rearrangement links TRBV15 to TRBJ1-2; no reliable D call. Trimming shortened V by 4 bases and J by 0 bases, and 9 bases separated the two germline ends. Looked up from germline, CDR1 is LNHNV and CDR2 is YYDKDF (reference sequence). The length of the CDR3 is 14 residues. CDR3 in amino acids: CATSKSSSNYGYTF. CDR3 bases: TGTGCCACCAGCAAGAGTAGTTCTAACTATGGCTACACCTTC.

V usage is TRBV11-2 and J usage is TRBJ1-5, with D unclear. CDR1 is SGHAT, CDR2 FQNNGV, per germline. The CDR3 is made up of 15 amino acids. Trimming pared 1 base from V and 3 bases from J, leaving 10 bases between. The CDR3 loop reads CASSLGTAFNQPQHF. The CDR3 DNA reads TGTGCCAGCAGCTTAGGTACAGCGTTCAATCAGCCCCAGCATTTT.

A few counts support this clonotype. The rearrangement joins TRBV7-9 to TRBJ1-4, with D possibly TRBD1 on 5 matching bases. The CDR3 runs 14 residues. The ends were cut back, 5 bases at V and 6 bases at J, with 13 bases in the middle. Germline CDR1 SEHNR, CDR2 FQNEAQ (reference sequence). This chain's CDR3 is CASSPGPLDEKLFF. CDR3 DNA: TGTGCCAGCAGCCCGGGACCTTTAGATGAAAAACTGTTTTTT. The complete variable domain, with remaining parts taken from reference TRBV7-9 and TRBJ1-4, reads DTGVSQNPRHKITKRGQNVTFRCDPISEHNRLYWYRQTLGQGPEFLTYFQNEAQLEKSRLLSDRFSAERPKGSFSTLEIQRTEQGDSAMYLCASSPGPLDEKLFFGSGTQLSVL.

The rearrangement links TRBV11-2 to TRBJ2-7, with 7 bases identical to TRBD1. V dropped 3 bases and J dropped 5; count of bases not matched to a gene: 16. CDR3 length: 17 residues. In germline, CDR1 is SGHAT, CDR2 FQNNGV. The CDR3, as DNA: TGTGCCAGCAGCTTTGAGGGGGCAGTCGGCCTGGCCCACGAGCAGTACTTC. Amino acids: CASSFEGAVGLAHEQYF.

CDR3 loop: CASSLSGLPNTGELFF. The CDR3 nucleotides are TGCGCCAGCAGCCTTTCGGGACTCCCGAACACCGGGGAGCTGTTTTTT. The chain couples TRBV4-3 to TRBJ2-2; a possible D gene is TRBD2 (6 bases). From germline, CDR1 is LGHNA and CDR2 YSLEER. The CDR3 contains 16 residues. V lost 4 bases, J lost 0 bases, and 12 bases lay in between.

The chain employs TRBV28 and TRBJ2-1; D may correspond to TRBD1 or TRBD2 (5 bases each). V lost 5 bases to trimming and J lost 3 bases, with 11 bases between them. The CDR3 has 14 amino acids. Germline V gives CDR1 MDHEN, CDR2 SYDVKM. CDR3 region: CASSPRDLYNEQFF. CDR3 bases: TGTGCCAGCAGTCCTCGGGACCTCTACAATGAGCAGTTCTTC.

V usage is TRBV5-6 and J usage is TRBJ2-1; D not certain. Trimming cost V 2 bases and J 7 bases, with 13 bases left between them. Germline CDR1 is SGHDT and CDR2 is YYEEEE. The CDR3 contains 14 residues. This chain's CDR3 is CASSFATLGNEQFF. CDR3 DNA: TGTGCCAGCAGCTTCGCTACACTCGGAAATGAGCAGTTCTTC.

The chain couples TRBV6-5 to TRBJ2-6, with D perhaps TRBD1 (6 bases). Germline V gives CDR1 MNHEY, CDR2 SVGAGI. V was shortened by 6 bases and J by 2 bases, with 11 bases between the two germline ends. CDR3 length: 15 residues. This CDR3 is CASSRGQTGANVLTF. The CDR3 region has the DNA TGTGCCAGCAGCCGTGGACAGACTGGGGCCAACGTCCTGACTTTC.

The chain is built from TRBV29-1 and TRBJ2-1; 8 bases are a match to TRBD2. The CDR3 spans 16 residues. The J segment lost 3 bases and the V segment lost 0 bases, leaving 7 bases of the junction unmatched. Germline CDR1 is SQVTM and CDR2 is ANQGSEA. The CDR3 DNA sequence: TGCAGCGTTGAAGATACGGGAGGGCTCTACTACAATGAGCAGTTCTTC. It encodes CSVEDTGGLYYNEQFF.

The DNA of the CDR3 is TGTGCCAGCAGCTCCCTCCCAGGCAGGGACTATGACACTGAAGCTTTCTTT. It is translated as CASSSLPGRDYDTEAFF. This sequence joins TRBV7-9 and TRBJ1-1; a possible D gene is TRBD1 (5 bases). The CDR3 totals 17 residues. Germline V gene lookup returns CDR1 SEHNR and CDR2 FQNEAQ (reference sequence). Trimming pared 4 bases from V and 3 bases from J, leaving 21 bases between.

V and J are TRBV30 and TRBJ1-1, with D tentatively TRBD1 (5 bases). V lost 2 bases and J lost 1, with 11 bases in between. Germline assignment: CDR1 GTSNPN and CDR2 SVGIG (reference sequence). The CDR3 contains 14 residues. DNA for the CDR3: TGTGCCTGGAGTATGGGGGTTCAGAACACTGAAGCTTTCTTT. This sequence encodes CAWSMGVQNTEAFF.

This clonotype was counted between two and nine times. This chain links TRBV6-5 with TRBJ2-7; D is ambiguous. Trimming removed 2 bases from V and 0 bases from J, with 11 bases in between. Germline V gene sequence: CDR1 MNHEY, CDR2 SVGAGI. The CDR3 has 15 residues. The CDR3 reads CASSYKPVGSYEQYF. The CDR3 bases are TGTGCCAGCAGTTACAAACCAGTGGGCTCCTACGAGCAGTACTTC.

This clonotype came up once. CDR3: CSVDIQGDYGYTF. The CDR3 DNA reads as TGCAGCGTTGATATCCAGGGGGATTATGGCTACACCTTC. The chain has TRBV29-1 and TRBJ1-2, with TRBD1 identical over 7 bases. This CDR3 region has 13 residues. After removal of 3 bases from V and 5 bases from J, the junction contained 6 bases not matched to a gene. Germline CDR1 reads SQVTM; CDR2 reads ANQGSEA. The variable domain in full, completed from reference TRBV29-1 and TRBJ1-2, reads SAVISQKPSRDICQRGTSLTIQCQVDSQVTMMFWYRQQPGQSLTLIATANQGSEATYESGFVIDKFPISRPNLTFSTLTVSNMSPEDSSIYLCSVDIQGDYGYTFGSGTRLTVV.

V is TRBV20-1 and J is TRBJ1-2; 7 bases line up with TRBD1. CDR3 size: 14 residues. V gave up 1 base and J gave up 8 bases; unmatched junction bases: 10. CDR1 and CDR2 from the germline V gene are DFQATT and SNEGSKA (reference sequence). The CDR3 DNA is TGCAGTGCTAGAGGCTCGACAGGGCTTGAAGGCTACACCTTC. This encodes CSARGSTGLEGYTF.

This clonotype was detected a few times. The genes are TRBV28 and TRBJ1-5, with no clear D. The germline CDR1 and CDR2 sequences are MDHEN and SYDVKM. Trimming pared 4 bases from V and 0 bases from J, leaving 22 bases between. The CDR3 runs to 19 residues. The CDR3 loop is CASSSPPITSRYSNQPQHF. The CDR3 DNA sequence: TGTGCCAGCAGTTCTCCGCCCATCACAAGCAGATATAGCAATCAGCCCCAGCATTTT.

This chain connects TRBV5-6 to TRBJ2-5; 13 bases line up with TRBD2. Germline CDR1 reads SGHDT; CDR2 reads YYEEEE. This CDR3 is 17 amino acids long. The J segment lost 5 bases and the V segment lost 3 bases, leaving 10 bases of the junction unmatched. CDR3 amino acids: CASSWRTSGSSAETQYF. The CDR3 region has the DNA TGTGCCAGCAGCTGGCGGACTAGCGGGAGTAGTGCGGAGACCCAGTACTTC.

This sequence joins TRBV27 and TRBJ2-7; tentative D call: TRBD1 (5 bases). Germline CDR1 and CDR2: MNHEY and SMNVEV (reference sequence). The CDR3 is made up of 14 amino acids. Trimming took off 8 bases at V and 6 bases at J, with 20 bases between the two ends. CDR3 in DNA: TGTGCCAGCGCCTCCATAGGGGTCAGTCCCGAGCAGTACTTC. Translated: CASASIGVSPEQYF.

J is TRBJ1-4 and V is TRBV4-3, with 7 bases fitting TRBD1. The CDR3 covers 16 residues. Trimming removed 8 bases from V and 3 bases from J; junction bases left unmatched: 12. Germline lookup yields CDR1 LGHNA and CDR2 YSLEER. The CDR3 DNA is TGCGCCAGCGGAGAGCTGCTAGGGGGCCCTAATGAAAAACTGTTTTTT. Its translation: CASGELLGGPNEKLFF.

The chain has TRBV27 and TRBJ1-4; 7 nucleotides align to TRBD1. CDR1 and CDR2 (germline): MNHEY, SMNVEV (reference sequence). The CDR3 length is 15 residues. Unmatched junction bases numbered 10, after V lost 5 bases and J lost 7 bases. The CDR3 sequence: CASSANRGPVEKLFF. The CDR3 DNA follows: TGTGCCAGCAGTGCCAACAGGGGCCCAGTTGAAAAACTGTTTTTT.

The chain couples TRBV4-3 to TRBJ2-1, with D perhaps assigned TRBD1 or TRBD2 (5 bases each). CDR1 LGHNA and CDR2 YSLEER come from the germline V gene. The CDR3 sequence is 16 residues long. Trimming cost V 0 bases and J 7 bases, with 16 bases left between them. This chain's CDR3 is CASSQELPGLQNEQFF. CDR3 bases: TGCGCCAGCAGCCAAGAACTTCCGGGGCTACAGAATGAGCAGTTCTTC.

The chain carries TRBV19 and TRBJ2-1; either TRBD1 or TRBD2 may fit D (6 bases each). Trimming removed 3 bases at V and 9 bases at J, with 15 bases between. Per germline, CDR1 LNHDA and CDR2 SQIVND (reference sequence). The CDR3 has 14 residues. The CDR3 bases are TGTGCCAGTAGTATTGGGAATGGAGGGGGTGAGCAGTTCTTC. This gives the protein CASSIGNGGGEQFF.

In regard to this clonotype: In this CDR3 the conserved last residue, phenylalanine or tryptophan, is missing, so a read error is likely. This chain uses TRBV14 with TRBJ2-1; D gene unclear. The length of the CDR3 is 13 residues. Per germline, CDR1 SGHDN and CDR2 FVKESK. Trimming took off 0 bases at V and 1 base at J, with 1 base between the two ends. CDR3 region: CASSQESYNEQFL. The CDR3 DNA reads TGTGCCAGCAGCCAAGAGTCCTACAATGAGCAGTTCCTC.

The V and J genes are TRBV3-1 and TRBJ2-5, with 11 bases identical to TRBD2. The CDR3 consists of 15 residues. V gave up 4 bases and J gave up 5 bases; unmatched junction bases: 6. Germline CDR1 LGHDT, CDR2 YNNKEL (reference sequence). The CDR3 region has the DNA TGTGCCAGCAGCCCAACTAGCGGGAGTTCGGAGACCCAGTACTTC. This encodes CASSPTSGSSETQYF.